This T cell receptor (beta chain) derives from a study of CD8+CD57+ T cells in acquired aplastic anemia. Study-level information: On average, sorted CD4+ and CD8+ cells gave 3 to 4 ug of DNA. Points from the study as a whole: Any difference that existed in CD8+ Simpson's diversity between patients and controls was not significant.

TCR beta VDJ and CDR3 were profiled, and genomic DNA was the template. TCRdb fed the reads into MiXCR, producing one record per CDR3 protein. The table shows under 200,000 distinct CDR3 sequences, with around 47% occurring only once. Points on this clonotype: What it binds is unknown.

This CDR3 region has 13 residues. Between the trimmed V and J ends, which lost 0 bases and 12 bases, there was a span of 15 bases. Germline CDR1 and CDR2: SEHNR and FQNEAQ (reference sequence). The sequenced patients had an expansion of CD8+CD57+ cells seen by flow cytometry. This clonotype was sampled from a human donor with aplastic anemia. Material for sequencing was sorted CD4+, CD8+, or CD8+CD57+ T cells (not recorded which) from PBMCs. The chain is built from TRBV7-9 and TRBJ2-7; D gene unclear. CDR3 coding DNA: TGTGCCAGCAGCTTAGCTCTCGACGATGGTTCGTACTTC. Residues: CASSLALDDGSYF.